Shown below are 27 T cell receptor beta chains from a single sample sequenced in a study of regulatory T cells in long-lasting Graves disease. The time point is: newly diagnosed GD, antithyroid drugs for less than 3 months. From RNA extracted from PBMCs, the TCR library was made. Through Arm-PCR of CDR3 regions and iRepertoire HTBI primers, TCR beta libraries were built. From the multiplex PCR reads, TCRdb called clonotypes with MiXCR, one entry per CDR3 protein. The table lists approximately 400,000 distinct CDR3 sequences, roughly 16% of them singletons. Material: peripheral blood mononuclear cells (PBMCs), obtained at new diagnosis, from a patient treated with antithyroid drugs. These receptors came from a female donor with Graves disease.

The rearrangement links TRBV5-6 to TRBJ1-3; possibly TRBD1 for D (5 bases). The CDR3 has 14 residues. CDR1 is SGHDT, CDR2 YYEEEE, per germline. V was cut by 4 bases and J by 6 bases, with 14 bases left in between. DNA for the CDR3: TGTGCCAGCAGCCCGGCCAGGGTGTTAAACACCATATATTTT. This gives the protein CASSPARVLNTIYF.

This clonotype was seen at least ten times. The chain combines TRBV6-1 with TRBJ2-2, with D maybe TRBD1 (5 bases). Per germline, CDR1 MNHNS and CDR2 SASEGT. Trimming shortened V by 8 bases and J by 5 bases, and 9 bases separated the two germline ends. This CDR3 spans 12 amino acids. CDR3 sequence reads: CASYRKTGELFF. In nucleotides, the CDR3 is TGTGCCAGCTACAGGAAAACCGGGGAGCTGTTTTTT.

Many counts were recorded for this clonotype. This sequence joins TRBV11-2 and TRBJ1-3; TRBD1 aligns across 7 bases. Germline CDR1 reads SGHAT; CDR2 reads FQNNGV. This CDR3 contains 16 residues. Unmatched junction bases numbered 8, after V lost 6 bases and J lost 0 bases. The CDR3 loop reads CASRSYRGASGNTIYF. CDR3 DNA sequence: TGTGCCAGCAGGAGTTACAGGGGAGCCTCTGGAAACACCATATATTTT.

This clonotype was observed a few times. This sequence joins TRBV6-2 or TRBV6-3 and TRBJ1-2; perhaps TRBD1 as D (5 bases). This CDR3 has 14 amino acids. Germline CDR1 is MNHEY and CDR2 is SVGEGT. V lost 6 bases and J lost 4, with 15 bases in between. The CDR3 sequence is CASSQGRASYGYTF. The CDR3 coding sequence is TGTGCCAGCAGCCAGGGTAGGGCGAGCTATGGCTACACCTTC.

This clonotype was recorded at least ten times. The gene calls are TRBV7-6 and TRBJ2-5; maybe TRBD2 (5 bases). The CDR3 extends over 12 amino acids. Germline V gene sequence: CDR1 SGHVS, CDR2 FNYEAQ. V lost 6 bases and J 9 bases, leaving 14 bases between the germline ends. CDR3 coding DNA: TGTGCCAGCAGAACGGGGTGGGAGTCCCAGTACTTC. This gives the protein CASRTGWESQYF.

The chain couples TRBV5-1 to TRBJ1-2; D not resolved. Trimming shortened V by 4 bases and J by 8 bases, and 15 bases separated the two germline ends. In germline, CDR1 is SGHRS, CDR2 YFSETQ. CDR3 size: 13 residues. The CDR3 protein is CASSPVDPRGYTF. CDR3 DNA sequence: TGCGCCAGCAGCCCAGTGGACCCGAGGGGCTACACCTTC.

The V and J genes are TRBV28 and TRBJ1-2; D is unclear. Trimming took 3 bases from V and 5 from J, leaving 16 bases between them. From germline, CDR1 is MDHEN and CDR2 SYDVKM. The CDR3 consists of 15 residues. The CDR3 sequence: CASSLTATAIYGYTF. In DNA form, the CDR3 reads TGTGCCAGCAGTTTGACGGCTACCGCAATTTATGGCTACACCTTC.

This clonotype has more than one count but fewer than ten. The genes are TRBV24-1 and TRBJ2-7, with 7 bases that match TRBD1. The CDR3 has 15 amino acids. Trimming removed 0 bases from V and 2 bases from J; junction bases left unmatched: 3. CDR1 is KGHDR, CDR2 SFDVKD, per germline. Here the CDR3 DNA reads TGTGCCACCAGTGATTTGCCGGGACAGACCTACGAGCAGTACTTC. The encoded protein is CATSDLPGQTYEQYF.

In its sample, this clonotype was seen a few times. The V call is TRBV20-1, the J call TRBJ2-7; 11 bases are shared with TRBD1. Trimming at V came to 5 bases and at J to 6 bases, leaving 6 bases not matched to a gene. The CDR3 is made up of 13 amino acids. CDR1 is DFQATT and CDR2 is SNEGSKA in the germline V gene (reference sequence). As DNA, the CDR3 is TGCAGTGCTTTCCGGACAGGGGGCCCCGAGCAGTACTTC. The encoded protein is CSAFRTGGPEQYF.

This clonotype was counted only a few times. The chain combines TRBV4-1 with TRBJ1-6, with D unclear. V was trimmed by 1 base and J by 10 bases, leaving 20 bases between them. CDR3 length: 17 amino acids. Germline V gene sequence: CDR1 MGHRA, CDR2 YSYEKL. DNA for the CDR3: TGCGCCAGCAGCCAAGCGACGTGGGCCCCTTCAGTATCACCCCTCCACTTT. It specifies CASSQATWAPSVSPLHF.

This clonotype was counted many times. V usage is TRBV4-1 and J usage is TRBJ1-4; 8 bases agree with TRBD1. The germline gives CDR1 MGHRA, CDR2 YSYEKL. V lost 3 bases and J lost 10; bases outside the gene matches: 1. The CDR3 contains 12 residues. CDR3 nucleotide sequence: TGCGCCAGCAGCCAGCAGGGGGCAAAACTGTTTTTT. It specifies CASSQQGAKLFF.

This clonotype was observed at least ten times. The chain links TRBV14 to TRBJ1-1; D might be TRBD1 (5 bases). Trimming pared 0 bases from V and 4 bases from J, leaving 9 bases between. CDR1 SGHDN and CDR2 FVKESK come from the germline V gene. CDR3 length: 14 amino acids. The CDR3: CASSQDRTFTEAFF. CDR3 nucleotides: TGTGCCAGCAGCCAAGACCGGACATTCACTGAAGCTTTCTTT.

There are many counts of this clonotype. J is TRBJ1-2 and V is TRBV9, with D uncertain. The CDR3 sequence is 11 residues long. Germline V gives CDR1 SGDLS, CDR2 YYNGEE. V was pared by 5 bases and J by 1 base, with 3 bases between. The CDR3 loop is CASRGNYGYTF. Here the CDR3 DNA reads TGTGCCAGCAGGGGTAACTATGGCTACACCTTC.

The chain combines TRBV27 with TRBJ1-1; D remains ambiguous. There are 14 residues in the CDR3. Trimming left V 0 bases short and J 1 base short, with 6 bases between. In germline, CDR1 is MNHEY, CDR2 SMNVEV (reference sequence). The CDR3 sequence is CASSLSRRNTEAFF. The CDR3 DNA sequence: TGTGCCAGCAGTTTATCTCGGCGGAACACTGAAGCTTTCTTT.

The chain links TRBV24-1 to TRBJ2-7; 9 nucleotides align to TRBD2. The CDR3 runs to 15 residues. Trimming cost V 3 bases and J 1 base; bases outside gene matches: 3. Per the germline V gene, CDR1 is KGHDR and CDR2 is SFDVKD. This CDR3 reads CATSDPAGGSYEQYF. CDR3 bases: TGTGCCACCAGTGATCCAGCGGGAGGATCCTACGAGCAGTACTTC.

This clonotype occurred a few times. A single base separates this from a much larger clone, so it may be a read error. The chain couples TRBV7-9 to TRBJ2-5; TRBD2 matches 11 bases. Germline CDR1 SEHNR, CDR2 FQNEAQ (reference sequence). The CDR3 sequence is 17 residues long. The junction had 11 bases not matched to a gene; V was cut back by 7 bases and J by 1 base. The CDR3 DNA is TGTGCCAGCACCAACCGTCGGCTAGCGGGAGGCCAAGAGACCCAGTACTTC. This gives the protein CASTNRRLAGGQETQYF.

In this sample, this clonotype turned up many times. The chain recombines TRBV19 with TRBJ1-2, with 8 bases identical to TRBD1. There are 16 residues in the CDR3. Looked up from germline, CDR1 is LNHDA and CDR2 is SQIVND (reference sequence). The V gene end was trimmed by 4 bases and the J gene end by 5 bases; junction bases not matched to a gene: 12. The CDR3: CASSTATGAGLYGYTF. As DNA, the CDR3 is TGTGCCAGTAGTACCGCGACAGGGGCCGGCTTATATGGCTACACCTTC.

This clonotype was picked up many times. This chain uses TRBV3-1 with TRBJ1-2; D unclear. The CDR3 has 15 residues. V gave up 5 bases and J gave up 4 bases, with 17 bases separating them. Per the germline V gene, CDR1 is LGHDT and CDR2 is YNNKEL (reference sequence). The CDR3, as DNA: TGTGCCAGCAGCAAGGGCGGGAGCTCTCCCTATGGCTACACCTTC. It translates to CASSKGGSSPYGYTF.

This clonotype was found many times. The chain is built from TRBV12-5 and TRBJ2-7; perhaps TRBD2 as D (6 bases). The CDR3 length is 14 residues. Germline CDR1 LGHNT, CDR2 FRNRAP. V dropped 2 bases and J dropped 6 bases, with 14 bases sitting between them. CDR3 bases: TGTGCTAGTGGTTTGCTGGGGACTGTGGGCGAGCAGTACTTC. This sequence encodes CASGLLGTVGEQYF.

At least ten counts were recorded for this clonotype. This chain's CDR3 is CASGLVRWTSTDNEQFF. CDR3 sequence (DNA): TGTGCTAGTGGTTTGGTACGGTGGACTAGCACCGACAATGAGCAGTTCTTC. J is TRBJ2-1 and V is TRBV12-5; TRBD2 agrees at 8 bases. The length of the CDR3 is 17 residues. The germline CDR1 and CDR2 sequences are LGHNT and FRNRAP. V lost 0 bases to trimming and J lost 5 bases; unmatched junction nucleotides: 9. The full variable domain, in which reference TRBV12-5 and TRBJ2-1 provide the parts outside the CDR3, is DARVTQTPRHKVTEMGQEVTMRCQPILGHNTVFWYRQTMMQGLELLAYFRNRAPLDDSGMPKDRFSAEMPDATLATLKIQPSEPRDSAVYFCASGLVRWTSTDNEQFFGPGTRLTVL.

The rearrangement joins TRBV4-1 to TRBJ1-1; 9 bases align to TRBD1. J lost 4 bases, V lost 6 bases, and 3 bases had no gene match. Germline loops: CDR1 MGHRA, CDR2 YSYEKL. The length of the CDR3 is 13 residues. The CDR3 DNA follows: TGCGCCAGCAGACAGGGGGCTGCCACTGAAGCTTTCTTT. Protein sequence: CASRQGAATEAFF.

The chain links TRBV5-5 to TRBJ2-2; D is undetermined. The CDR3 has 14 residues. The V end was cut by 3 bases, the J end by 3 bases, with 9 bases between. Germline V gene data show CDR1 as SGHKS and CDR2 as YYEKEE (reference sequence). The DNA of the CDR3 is TGTGCCAGCAGCTACCTTGGGGACACCGGGGAGCTGTTTTTT. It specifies CASSYLGDTGELFF.

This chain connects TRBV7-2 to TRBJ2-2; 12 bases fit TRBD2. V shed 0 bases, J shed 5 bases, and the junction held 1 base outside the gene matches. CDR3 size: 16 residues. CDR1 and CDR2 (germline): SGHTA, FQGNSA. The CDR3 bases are TGTGCCAGCAGCTTAGCACTAGCGGGAGGAACCGGGGAGCTGTTTTTT. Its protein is CASSLALAGGTGELFF.

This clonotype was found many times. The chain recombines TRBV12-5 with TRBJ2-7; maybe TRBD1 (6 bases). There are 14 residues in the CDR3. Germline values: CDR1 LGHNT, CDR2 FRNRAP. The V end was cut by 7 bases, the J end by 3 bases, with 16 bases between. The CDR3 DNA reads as TGTGCTAGTGCCCCCGGGACACTATACTACGAGCAGTACTTC. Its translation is CASAPGTLYYEQYF.

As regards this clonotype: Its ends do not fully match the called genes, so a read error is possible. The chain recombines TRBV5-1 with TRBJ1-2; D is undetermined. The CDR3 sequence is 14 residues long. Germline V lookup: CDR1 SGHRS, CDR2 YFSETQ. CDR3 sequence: CASHLPTGNYGYTF. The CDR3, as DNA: TGTGCCAGCCACCTTCCGACGGGTAACTATGGCTACACCTTC.

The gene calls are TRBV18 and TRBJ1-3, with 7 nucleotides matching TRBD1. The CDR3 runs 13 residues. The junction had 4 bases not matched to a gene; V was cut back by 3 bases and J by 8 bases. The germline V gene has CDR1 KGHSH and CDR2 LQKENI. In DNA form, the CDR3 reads TGTGCCAGCTCACCCGACAGGGTGGACACCATATATTTT. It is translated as CASSPDRVDTIYF.

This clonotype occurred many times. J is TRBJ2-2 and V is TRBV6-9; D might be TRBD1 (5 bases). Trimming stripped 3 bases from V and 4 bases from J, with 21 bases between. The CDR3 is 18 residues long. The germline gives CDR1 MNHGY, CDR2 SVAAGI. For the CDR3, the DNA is TGTGCCAGCAGTTACTCACAGGATTGGGCAGGGCGCACCGGGGAGCTGTTTTTT. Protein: CASSYSQDWAGRTGELFF.